The next 26 T cell receptor beta chains were all read from a single sample in a study of blood T cell repertoires in COVID-19. TCRdb keeps only in-frame clones here, not all; method: immunoSEQ multiplex PCR. The sample has 200,000 or so clones, approximately 85% seen once. The sample taken for sequencing was peripheral blood. These receptors were obtained from a human donor with active or convalescent COVID-19. The donor label of this sample is uncertain.

This clone was observed a handful of times. V gene TRBV27 combines with J gene TRBJ2-7; 7 nucleotides agree with TRBD1. V was pared by 11 bases and J by 3 bases, with 13 bases of the junction left unmatched. This CDR3 contains 14 residues. The germline V gene has CDR1 MNHEY and CDR2 SMNVEV (reference sequence). CDR3 DNA sequence: TGTGCCCCCTGGGAGAAGGCAGGGGGCTACGAGCAGTACTTC. It codes for CAPWEKAGGYEQYF.

The CDR3 DNA sequence: TGCGCCAGCAGCCCGCTTTCGGGAGAGCAGTACTTC. Translating it yields CASSPLSGEQYF. J is TRBJ2-7 and V is TRBV5-1, with D possibly being TRBD2 (5 bases). The germline V and J ends were trimmed by 4 bases and 7 bases, with 12 bases remaining between them. CDR1 and CDR2 (germline): SGHRS, YFSETQ. This CDR3 is built from 12 residues. Together with reference TRBV5-1 and TRBJ2-7, the CDR3 gives the full variable domain: KAGVTQTPRYLIKTRGQQVTLSCSPISGHRSVSWYQQTPGQGLQFLFEYFSETQRNKGNFPGRFSGRQFSNSRSEMNVSTLELGDSALYLCASSPLSGEQYFGPGTRLTVT.

This clone appeared a single time. The chain is built from TRBV2 and TRBJ1-1; TRBD1 matches 7 bases. This CDR3 spans 14 amino acids. V shed 8 bases, J shed 5 bases, and the junction held 11 bases outside the gene matches. CDR1 is SNHLY, CDR2 FYNNEI, per germline. The CDR3 DNA reads TGTGCCAGCCTCCGGGACAGAAGGACTACTGAAGCTTTCTTT. It yields the protein CASLRDRRTTEAFF.

This clone has just one count. The V call is TRBV3-1 (or the pseudogene TRBV3-2), the J call TRBJ1-2; 7 nucleotides line up with TRBD1. The trim removed 0 bases at V and 8 bases at J, leaving 6 bases unmatched. The CDR3 runs 14 residues. The V gene's germline CDR1 is LGHDT and CDR2 YNNKEL (reference sequence). CDR3 in DNA: TGTGCCAGCAGCCAAGATACACAGGGGAGAGGCTACACCTTC. Amino acid sequence: CASSQDTQGRGYTF.

The V call is TRBV3-1 (or the pseudogene TRBV3-2), the J call TRBJ2-5; tentatively, D is TRBD2 (7 bases). The germline V and J ends were trimmed by 3 bases and 5 bases, with 10 bases remaining between them. From germline, CDR1 is LGHDT and CDR2 YNNKEL (reference sequence). This CDR3 is 13 amino acids long. CDR3 DNA sequence: TGTGCCAGCAGCCAGGGGGGGCGGGAGACCCAGTACTTC. As protein: CASSQGGRETQYF.

This chain uses TRBV30 with TRBJ1-2; 10 bases map to TRBD1. CDR1 and CDR2 (germline): GTSNPN, SVGIG (reference sequence). The J segment lost 13 bases and the V segment lost 2 bases, leaving 10 bases of the junction unmatched. This CDR3 is 13 amino acids long. The chain's CDR3 is CAWSFILGQGRTF. In nucleotides, the CDR3 is TGTGCCTGGAGTTTTATCCTGGGACAGGGGCGCACCTTC.

This sequence joins TRBV18 and TRBJ1-6; D possibly corresponds to TRBD1 (6 bases). CDR1 is KGHSH, CDR2 LQKENI, per germline. The CDR3 spans 14 residues. Trimming removed 6 bases at V and 5 bases at J, with 11 bases between. CDR3 bases: TGTGCCAGCTCCCTGGACAGAGATAATTCACCCCTCCACTTT. It codes for CASSLDRDNSPLHF.

CDR3 amino acids: CASSSGLAGLNSGANVLTF. Written as DNA, the CDR3 is TGTGCCAGCAGTTCGGGACTAGCGGGGTTAAACTCTGGGGCCAACGTCCTGACTTTC. This rearrangement joins TRBV6-2 or TRBV6-3 to TRBJ2-6, with 13 bases lining up with TRBD2. The germline V gene has CDR1 MNHEY and CDR2 SVGEGT. The CDR3 extends over 19 amino acids. J lost 0 bases, V lost 4 bases, and 6 bases had no gene match.

Of note for this clone: The DNA is omitted, as the CDR3 cannot be located on it reliably, and the CDR3 follows TCRdb's listing. The gene calls are TRBV2 and TRBJ1-4. CDR1 SNHLY and CDR2 FYNNEI come from the germline V gene. The CDR3 numbers 12 amino acids, ends counted. CDR3 loop: CASREEGLNCFF.

This chain joins TRBV6-4 and TRBJ2-3; TRBD1 aligns across 10 bases. The CDR3 runs to 16 residues. Germline values: CDR1 MRHNA, CDR2 SNTAGT. Losses at the gene ends were 5 bases for V and 0 bases for J; bases not matched to a gene: 5. The chain's CDR3 is CASSPGTGASTDTQYF. Here the CDR3 DNA reads TGTGCCAGCAGTCCCGGGACAGGGGCTAGCACAGATACGCAGTATTTT.

This clone came up once. The chain carries TRBV5-6 and TRBJ2-2, with TRBD2 identical over 8 bases. The CDR3 runs to 17 residues. Germline trimming cut 4 bases from V and 0 bases from J; bases unmatched to any gene: 8. Germline values: CDR1 SGHDT, CDR2 YYEEEE. CDR3 loop: CASSDGGTRPNTGELFF. The CDR3, as DNA: TGTGCCAGCAGCGATGGCGGGACTAGGCCGAACACCGGGGAGCTGTTTTTT.

This chain links TRBV7-2 with TRBJ2-5, with 11 bases identical to TRBD1. With V trimmed by 5 bases and J by 1 base, 6 bases remained unmatched. CDR3 size: 16 residues. Germline lookup yields CDR1 SGHTA and CDR2 FQGNSA. The CDR3 loop is CASSEDRGPPQETQYF. The CDR3 DNA reads as TGTGCCAGCAGCGAGGACAGGGGGCCCCCCCAAGAGACCCAGTACTTC.

This clone was seen just once. The chain joins TRBV4-1 to TRBJ2-7; D remains ambiguous. The CDR3 has 15 amino acids. V lost 1 base and J 3 bases, leaving 13 bases between the germline ends. Germline V gene sequence: CDR1 MGHRA, CDR2 YSYEKL. CDR3 loop: CASSQVEGPGYEQYF. The CDR3 DNA reads as TGCGCCAGCAGCCAAGTAGAAGGTCCAGGCTACGAGCAGTACTTC.

V usage is TRBV18 and J usage is TRBJ2-1, with 15 bases that match TRBD2. The CDR3 consists of 15 residues. V dropped 6 bases and J dropped 7; count of bases not matched to a gene: 4. The germline CDR1 and CDR2 sequences are KGHSH and LQKENI. The CDR3 DNA reads as TGTGCCAGCTCGCCGGGACTAGCGGGAGGTAATGAGCAGTTCTTC. Translation gives CASSPGLAGGNEQFF.

This chain connects TRBV19 to TRBJ2-1; TRBD2 matches 8 bases. The J segment lost 3 bases and the V segment lost 10 bases, leaving 14 bases of the junction unmatched. Germline V gives CDR1 LNHDA, CDR2 SQIVND (reference sequence). CDR3 length: 16 residues. CDR3 region: CAISPTSGQNYNEQFF. The CDR3 DNA sequence: TGTGCCATTTCCCCTACTAGCGGACAAAACTACAATGAGCAGTTCTTC.

The chain employs TRBV7-3 and TRBJ2-2; 7 nucleotides align to TRBD1. Trimming removed 4 bases from V and 5 bases from J; junction bases left unmatched: 4. The germline CDR1 and CDR2 sequences are SGHTA and FQGTGA. The CDR3 consists of 14 residues. The CDR3 here is CASSSRQGTGELFF. DNA for the CDR3: TGTGCCAGCAGCTCCCGACAGGGAACCGGGGAGCTGTTTTTT.

The chain couples TRBV4-2 to TRBJ2-3; weak D call: TRBD2 (6 bases). Germline loops: CDR1 LGHNA, CDR2 YNFKEQ. The CDR3 extends over 17 amino acids. Trimming took off 0 bases at V and 2 bases at J, with 15 bases between the two ends. The CDR3 DNA sequence: TGTGCCAGCAGCCAAGACCCCTTGGGGAGGTCCACAGATACGCAGTATTTT. Amino acids: CASSQDPLGRSTDTQYF.

This chain uses TRBV7-3 with TRBJ1-1; 9 nucleotides line up with TRBD1. The CDR3 is made up of 15 amino acids. CDR1 and CDR2 (germline): SGHTA, FQGTGA. J gave up 5 bases and V 5 bases, and 9 bases lay outside the gene matches. CDR3 nucleotide sequence: TGTGCCAGCAGCCCCACAGGGGGCGGTAAGACTGAAGCTTTCTTT. Encoded protein: CASSPTGGGKTEAFF.

The gene calls are TRBV5-1 and TRBJ2-7; D might be TRBD1 (6 bases). This CDR3 is built from 14 residues. The germline V gene encodes CDR1 SGHRS and CDR2 YFSETQ. Trimming pared 4 bases from V and 0 bases from J, leaving 11 bases between. CDR3 coding DNA: TGCGCCAGCAGCGAGGGACACCACTCCTACGAGCAGTACTTC. It is translated as CASSEGHHSYEQYF.

A few counts support this clone. This chain links TRBV6-4 with TRBJ1-6, with 8 bases lining up with TRBD1. Per germline, CDR1 MRHNA and CDR2 SNTAGT. The CDR3 totals 18 residues. The V and J ends lost 0 bases and 6 bases, in that order; junction bases with no gene match: 10. CDR3 loop: CASSDSDRQGNLNSPLHF. DNA for the CDR3: TGTGCCAGCAGTGACTCCGATCGACAGGGGAACCTTAATTCACCCCTCCACTTT.

The sample holds one count of this clone. The J gene is TRBJ1-2, the V gene TRBV7-9, with D maybe TRBD1 (5 bases). CDR1 SEHNR and CDR2 FQNEAQ come from the germline V gene (reference sequence). This CDR3 region has 16 residues. Trimming left V 2 bases short and J 2 bases short, with 15 bases between. The DNA for the CDR3 is TGTGCCAGCAGCTTACCGGTCTTAGGGGCAAACTATGGCTACACCTTC. It is translated as CASSLPVLGANYGYTF.

The chain recombines TRBV6-5 with TRBJ2-7; 9 nucleotides align to TRBD2. The junction had 12 bases not matched to a gene; V was cut back by 8 bases and J by 4 bases. This CDR3 region has 15 residues. Germline V gene data show CDR1 as MNHEY and CDR2 as SVGAGI. CDR3 bases: TGTGCCAGCGAGGTCGCTGGCGGGAGGGGGTACGAGCAGTACTTC. Its translation is CASEVAGGRGYEQYF.

This chain connects TRBV19 to TRBJ2-3, with D tentatively TRBD2 (6 bases). CDR3 length: 15 residues. Germline V gene sequence: CDR1 LNHDA, CDR2 SQIVND (reference sequence). Trimming cost V 6 bases and J 1 base, with 14 bases left between them. The CDR3 DNA reads TGTGCCAGTAGCTCCTCATCGGGGGGCACAGATACGCAGTATTTT. Amino acid sequence: CASSSSSGGTDTQYF.

This clone was recorded only once. The V call is TRBV28, the J call TRBJ1-2, with 7 bases fitting TRBD1. Germline-derived CDR1 and CDR2 are MDHEN and SYDVKM. Trimming took 4 bases from V and 2 from J; bases not matched to a gene: 7. This CDR3 has 15 amino acids. The CDR3 DNA is TGTGCCAGCAGTTACCGTCTAGGGGGCAACTATGGCTACACCTTC. Its translation: CASSYRLGGNYGYTF.

This chain joins TRBV6-5 and TRBJ1-4; D is possibly TRBD1 (6 bases). The CDR3 runs to 13 residues. CDR1 MNHEY and CDR2 SVGAGI come from the germline V gene. With 7 bases removed from V and 7 bases from J, the gap between germline ends came to 13 bases. CDR3 in amino acids: CASTSGDGEKLFF. Written as DNA, the CDR3 is TGTGCCAGCACCTCAGGGGACGGTGAAAAACTGTTTTTT.

This clone was recorded once. The chain couples TRBV19 to TRBJ2-1; 15 bases match TRBD2. J lost 8 bases, V lost 5 bases, and 13 bases had no gene match. This CDR3 region has 18 residues. Germline CDR1 reads LNHDA; CDR2 reads SQIVND (reference sequence). Here the CDR3 reads CASSARGTSGGTRDEQFF. The CDR3 region has the DNA TGTGCCAGTAGTGCCCGCGGGACTAGCGGGGGGACTCGGGATGAGCAGTTCTTC.